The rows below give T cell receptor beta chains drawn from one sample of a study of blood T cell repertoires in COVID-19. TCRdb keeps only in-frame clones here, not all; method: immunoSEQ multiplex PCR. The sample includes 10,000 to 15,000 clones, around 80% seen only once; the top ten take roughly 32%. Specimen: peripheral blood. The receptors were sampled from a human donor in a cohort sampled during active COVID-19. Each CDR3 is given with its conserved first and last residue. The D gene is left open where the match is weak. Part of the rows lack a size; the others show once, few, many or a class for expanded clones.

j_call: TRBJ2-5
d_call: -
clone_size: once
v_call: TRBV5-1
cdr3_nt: TGCGCCAGCAGCTTGGTTCCAGGGGCAGAGACCCAGTACTTC
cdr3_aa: CASSLVPGAETQYF

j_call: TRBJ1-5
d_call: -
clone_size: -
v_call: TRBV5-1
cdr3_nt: TGCGCCAGCAGCTTGGACGGGAGTCAGCCCCAGCATTTT
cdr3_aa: CASSLDGSQPQHF

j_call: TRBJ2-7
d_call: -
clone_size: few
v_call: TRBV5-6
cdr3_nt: TGTGCCAGCAGCCGATTCATCCAGGACTCCTACGAGCAGTACTTC
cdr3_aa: CASSRFIQDSYEQYF

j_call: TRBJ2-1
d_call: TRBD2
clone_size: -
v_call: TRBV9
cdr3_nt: TGTGCCAGCAGCTCGGGACTAGCGGGGGGCAATGAGCAGTTCTTC
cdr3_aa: CASSSGLAGGNEQFF

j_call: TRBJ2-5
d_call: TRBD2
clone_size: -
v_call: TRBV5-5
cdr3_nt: TGTGCCAGCAGCTTCGCATTAGCGGGGGCCCAAGAGACCCAGTACTTC
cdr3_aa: CASSFALAGAQETQYF

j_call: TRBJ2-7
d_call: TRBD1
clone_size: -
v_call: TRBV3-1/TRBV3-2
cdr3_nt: TGTGCCAGCAGCCAAGGTGGGACAGGTTCCTACGAGCAGTACTTC
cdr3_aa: CASSQGGTGSYEQYF

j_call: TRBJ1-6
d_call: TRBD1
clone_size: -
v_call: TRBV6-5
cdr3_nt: TGTGCCAGCATATACAGGGGCGGTAATTCACCCCTCCACTTT
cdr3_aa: CASIYRGGNSPLHF

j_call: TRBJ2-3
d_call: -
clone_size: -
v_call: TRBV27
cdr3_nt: TGTGCCAGCAGTTTATCGAAGGAGACAGATACGCAGTATTTT
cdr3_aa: CASSLSKETDTQYF

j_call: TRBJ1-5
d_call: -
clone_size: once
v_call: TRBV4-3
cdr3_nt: TGCGCCAGCAGCCAAGCCGCAATAGGGGTTGAGGATCAGCCCCAGCATTTT
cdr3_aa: CASSQAAIGVEDQPQHF

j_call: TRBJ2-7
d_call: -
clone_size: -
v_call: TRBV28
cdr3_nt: TGTGCCAGCAGAACCAGGATTTACGAGCAGTACTTC
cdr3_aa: CASRTRIYEQYF